Sequencing of this T cell receptor beta chain was carried out in a study of early T cells in non-severe SARS-CoV-2 infection. Across the study: Bulk RNA isolated from unsorted whole blood underwent sequencing; chains were not paired.

Overall study findings and caveats: Using VDJdb, the matching emphasized anti-spike CD8 responses while missing private and CD4 specificities.

Concerning this clonotype itself: What it binds is not known.

Attached unique molecular identifiers marked individual cDNA molecules. TCRdb called the 5' RACE reads again in MiXCR, with one record for every CDR3 protein. The sample records 86,000 or so distinct CDR3 sequences, 6% to 7% being singletons. The CDR3 totals 13 residues. Deletions cut 2 bases from V and 7 bases from J, with 8 bases between. CDR1 and CDR2 (germline): SGHTA, FQGNSA. The rearrangement links TRBV7-2 to TRBJ2-2; D is ambiguous. This TCR derives from an adult who was a healthcare worker with PCR-confirmed SARS-CoV-2 infection or an uninfected control (not recorded which). Sequences were obtained from whole blood. The DNA of the CDR3 is TGTGCCAGCAGCTTAAGGGTGAACGGGGAGCTGTTTTTT. This encodes CASSLRVNGELFF.